This TCR beta chain was sequenced during a study of control samples from healthy donors and cancer patients (TCRdb year 2020). CDR3 length: 14 amino acids, cysteine to phenylalanine. Just the 42-base CDR3 DNA is kept, in frame starting at base 1. V loses 3 bases of germline sequence and J loses 5 bases, and the interval between the two ends is 11 bases. The germline V gene encodes CDR1 MNHEY and CDR2 SVGAGI. Preparation of the library involved the immunoSEQ multiplex PCR assay. TCRdb carries this immuneACCESS record with in-frame sequences only. Its versions omit some clonotypes, under half of them owing to an unresolved V gene in the studies checked, with the rest unexplained. A total of 100,000 to 150,000 clones appear in this sample, about nine tenths of them only once. Together, the top ten hold more than 8% of the sample. Note on this clone: The target of this receptor is not known. Qualities for individual bases were not recorded, and no much larger clone is one base off.

The V gene is TRBV6-5 and the J gene is TRBJ1-5, with no confidently assigned D gene. This TCR was sampled from a man in his forties or fifties in good health. Sequenced input: blood. The DNA is TGTGCCAGCAGTTATTATCCACCCGATCAGCCCCAGCATTTT. Protein translation: CASSYYPPDQPQHF.